Given below is one T cell receptor (beta chain) in context. The target antigen is unknown. The data are from a study of cytomegalovirus exposure and HLA in healthy donors. Study observations and caveats: According to an earlier analysis, most TCR beta V segments yielded productive rearrangements about 87% or about 30% of the time. Sequence variants that were highly shared formed a cluster that was likely a sequencing artifact. A later analysis revealed that TCR association rates differed between HLA loci, peaking at DRB1 and bottoming out at HLA-C.

60 Vbeta and 13 Jbeta primers were used in PCR. Measured with immunoSEQ multiplex PCR; TCRdb has only the in-frame clones, and not every one. The data show about 170,000 clones, around 80% seen once. The CDR3 length is 17 residues. The ends were cut back, 1 base at V and 3 bases at J, with 16 bases in the middle. The germline gives CDR1 SGHRS, CDR2 YFSETQ. The chain recombines TRBV5-1 with TRBJ2-2, with a tentative D call TRBD2 (5 bases). The TCR was taken from a woman aged 18-29 years in good health and CMV-seronegative. The sequencing input was PBMCs. The CDR3 spells CASSLQPTGSDTGELFF. CDR3 coding DNA: TGCGCCAGCAGCTTGCAACCCACGGGATCGGACACCGGGGAGCTGTTTTTT.